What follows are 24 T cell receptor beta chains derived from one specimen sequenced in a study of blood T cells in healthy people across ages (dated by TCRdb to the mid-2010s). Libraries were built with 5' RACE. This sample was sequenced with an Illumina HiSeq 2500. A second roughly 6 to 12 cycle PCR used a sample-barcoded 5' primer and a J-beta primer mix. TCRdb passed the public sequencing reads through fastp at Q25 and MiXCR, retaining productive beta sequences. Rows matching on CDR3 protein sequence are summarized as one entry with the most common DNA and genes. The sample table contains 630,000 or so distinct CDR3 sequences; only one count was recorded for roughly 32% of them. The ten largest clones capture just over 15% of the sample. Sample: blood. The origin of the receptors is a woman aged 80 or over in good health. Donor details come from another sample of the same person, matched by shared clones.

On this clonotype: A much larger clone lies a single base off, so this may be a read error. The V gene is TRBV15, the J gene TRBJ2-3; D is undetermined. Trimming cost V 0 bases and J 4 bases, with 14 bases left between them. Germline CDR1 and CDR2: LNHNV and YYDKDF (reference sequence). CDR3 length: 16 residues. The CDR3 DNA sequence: TGTGCCACCAGCAGAGACCTCAGGAGTTCCGCAGATACGCAGTATTTT. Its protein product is CATSRDLRSSADTQYF.

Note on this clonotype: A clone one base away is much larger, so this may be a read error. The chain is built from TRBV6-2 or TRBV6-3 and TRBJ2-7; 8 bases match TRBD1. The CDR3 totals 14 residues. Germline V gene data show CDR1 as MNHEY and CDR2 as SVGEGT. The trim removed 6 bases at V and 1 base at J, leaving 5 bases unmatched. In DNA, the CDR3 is TGTGCCAGCAGGTATCGGGACAGGTCCTACGAGCAGTACTTC. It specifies CASRYRDRSYEQYF.

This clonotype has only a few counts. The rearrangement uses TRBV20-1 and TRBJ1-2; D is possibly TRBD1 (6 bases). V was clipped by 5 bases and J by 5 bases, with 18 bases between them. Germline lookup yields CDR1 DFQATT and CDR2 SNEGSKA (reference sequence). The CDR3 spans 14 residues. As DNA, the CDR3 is TGCAGTGCTTTTCACGGGGGGCTTCAATATGGCTACACCTTC. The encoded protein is CSAFHGGLQYGYTF.

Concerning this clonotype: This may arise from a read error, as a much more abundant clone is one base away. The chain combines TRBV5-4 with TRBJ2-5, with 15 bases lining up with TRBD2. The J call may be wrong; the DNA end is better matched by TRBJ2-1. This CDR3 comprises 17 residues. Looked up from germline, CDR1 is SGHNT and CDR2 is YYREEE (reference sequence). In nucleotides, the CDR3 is TGTGCCAGCAGCTTGGGGACTAGCGGGGGGGCATCAGAGACCCAGTTCTTC. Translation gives CASSLGTSGGASETQFF.

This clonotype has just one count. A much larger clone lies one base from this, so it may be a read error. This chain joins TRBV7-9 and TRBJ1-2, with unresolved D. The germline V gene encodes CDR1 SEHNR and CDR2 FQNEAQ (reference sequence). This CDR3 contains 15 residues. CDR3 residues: CASSSTWRENCGYTF. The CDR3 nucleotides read TGTGCCAGCAGCTCAACTTGGAGGGAAAACTGTGGCTACACCTTC.

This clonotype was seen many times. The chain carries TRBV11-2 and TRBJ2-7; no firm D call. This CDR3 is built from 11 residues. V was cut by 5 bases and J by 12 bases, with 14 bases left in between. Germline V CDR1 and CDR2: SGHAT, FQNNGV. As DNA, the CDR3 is TGTGCCAGCAGCGCCGAAAGCACAACGTACTTC. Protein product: CASSAESTTYF.

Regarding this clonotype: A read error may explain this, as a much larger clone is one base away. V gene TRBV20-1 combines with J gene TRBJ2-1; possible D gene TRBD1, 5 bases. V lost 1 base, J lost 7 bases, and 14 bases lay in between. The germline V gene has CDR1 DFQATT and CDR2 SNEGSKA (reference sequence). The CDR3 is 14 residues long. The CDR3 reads CSARGPGLLNEQFF. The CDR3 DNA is TGCAGTGCTAGAGGGCCAGGGTTGCTAAATGAGCAGTTCTTC.

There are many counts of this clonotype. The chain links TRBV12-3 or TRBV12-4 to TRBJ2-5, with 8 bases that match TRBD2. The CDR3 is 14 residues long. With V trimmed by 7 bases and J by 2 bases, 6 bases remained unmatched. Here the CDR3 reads CASTPSGGQETQYF. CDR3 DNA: TGTGCCAGCACCCCGAGCGGGGGACAAGAGACCCAGTACTTC.

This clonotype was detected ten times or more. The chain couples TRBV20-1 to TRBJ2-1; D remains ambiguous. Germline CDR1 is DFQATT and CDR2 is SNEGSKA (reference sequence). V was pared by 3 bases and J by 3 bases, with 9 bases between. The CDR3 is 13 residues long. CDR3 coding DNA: TGCAGTGCTAGGGGTCAGTACTACAATGAGCAGTTCTTC. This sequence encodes CSARGQYYNEQFF.

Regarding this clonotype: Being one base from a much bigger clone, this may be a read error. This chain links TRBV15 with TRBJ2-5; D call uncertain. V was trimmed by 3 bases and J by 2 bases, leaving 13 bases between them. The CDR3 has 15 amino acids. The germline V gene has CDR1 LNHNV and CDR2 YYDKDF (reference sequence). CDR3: CATSRWVFRQETQYF. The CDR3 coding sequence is TGTGCCACCAGCAGGTGGGTCTTCAGGCAAGAGACCCAGTACTTC.

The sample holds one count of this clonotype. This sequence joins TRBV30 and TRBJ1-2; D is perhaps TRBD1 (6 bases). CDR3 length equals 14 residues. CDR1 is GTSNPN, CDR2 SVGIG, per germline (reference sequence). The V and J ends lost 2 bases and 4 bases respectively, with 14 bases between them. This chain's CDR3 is CAWSTRDRRYGYTF. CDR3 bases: TGTGCCTGGAGTACCCGCGACAGGCGCTATGGCTACACCTTC.

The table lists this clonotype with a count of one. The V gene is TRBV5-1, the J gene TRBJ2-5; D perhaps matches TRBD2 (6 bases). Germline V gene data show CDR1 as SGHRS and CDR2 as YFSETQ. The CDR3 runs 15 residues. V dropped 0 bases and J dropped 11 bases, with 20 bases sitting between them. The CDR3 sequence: CASSLARQGGNEQYF. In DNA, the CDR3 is TGCGCCAGCAGCTTGGCCAGGCAGGGAGGCAATGAGCAGTACTTC.

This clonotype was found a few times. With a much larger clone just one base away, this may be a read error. Written as DNA, the CDR3 is TGTGCCAGCAGCGGAGAGGGACAGCGGTATGGCTACACCTTC. Translating it yields CASSGEGQRYGYTF. This sequence joins TRBV5-6 and TRBJ1-2, with 7 bases lining up with TRBD1. Germline values: CDR1 SGHDT, CDR2 YYEEEE. J lost 5 bases, V lost 4 bases, and 8 bases had no gene match. CDR3 length equals 14 residues.

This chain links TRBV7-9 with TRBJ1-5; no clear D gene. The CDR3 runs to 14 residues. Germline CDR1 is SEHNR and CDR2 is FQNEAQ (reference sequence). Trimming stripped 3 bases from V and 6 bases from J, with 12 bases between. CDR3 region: CASSFDTLGQPQHF. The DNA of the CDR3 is TGTGCCAGCAGCTTCGACACCCTAGGTCAGCCCCAGCATTTT.

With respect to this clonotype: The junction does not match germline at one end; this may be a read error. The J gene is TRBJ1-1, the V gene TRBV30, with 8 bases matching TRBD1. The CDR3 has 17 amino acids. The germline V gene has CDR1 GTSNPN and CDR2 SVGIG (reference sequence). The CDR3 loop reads CAWSTILPLGQATEAFF. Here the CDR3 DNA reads TGTGCCTGGAGTACGATACTCCCCTTGGGACAGGCCACTGAAGCTTTTTTT.

The CDR3 sequence is CASTPGHKPSSYNEQYF. The CDR3 nucleotides read TGTGCCAGCACCCCGGGTCATAAACCGAGCTCCTACAATGAGCAGTACTTC. The chain carries TRBV12-3 or TRBV12-4 and TRBJ2-1; D remains ambiguous. The J call may be in error: the DNA end matches TRBJ2-7 better. The length of the CDR3 is 17 residues.

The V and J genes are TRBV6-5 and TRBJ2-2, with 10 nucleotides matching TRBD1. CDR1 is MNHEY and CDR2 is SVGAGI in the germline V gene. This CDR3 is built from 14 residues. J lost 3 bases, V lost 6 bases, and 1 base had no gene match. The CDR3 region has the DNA TGTGCCAGCAGGGGACAGGGGTACACCGGGGAGCTGTTTTTT. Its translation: CASRGQGYTGELFF.

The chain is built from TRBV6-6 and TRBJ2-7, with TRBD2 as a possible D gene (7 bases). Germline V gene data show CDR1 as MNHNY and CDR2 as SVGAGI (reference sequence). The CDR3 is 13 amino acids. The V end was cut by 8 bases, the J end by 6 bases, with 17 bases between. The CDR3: CASRDGGGSEQYF. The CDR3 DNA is TGTGCCAGCCGAGATGGCGGGGGCTCCGAGCAGTACTTC.

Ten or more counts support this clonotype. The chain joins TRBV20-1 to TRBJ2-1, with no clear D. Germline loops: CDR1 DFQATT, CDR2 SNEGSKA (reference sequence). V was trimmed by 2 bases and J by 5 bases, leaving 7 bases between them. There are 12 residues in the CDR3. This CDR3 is CSARSRNNEQFF. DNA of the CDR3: TGCAGTGCTAGAAGCAGGAACAATGAGCAGTTCTTC.

CDR3 DNA sequence: TGCAGTGCTTATGTGGGGGGCCAAGAGACCCAGTACTTC. Amino acid sequence: CSAYVGGQETQYF. The chain recombines TRBV20-1 with TRBJ2-5; possibly TRBD2 for D (6 bases). The CDR3 contains 13 residues. Germline V gene sequence: CDR1 DFQATT, CDR2 SNEGSKA (reference sequence). The ends were cut back, 5 bases at V and 1 base at J, with 11 bases in the middle.

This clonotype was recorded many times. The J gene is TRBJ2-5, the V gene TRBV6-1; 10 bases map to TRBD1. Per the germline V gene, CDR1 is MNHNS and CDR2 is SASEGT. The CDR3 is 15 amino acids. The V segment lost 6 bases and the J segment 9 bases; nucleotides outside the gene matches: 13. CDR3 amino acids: CASSRDRGPTKAQYF. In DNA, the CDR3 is TGTGCCAGCAGCCGCGACAGGGGGCCAACAAAAGCCCAGTACTTC.

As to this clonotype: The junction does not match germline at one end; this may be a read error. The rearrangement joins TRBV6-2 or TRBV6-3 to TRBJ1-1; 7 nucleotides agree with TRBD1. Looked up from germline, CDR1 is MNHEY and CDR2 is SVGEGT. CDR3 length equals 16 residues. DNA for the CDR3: TGCGCCAGCAGCCCTTGGGACAGCATCGGGGCGGCTGAAGCTTTCTTT. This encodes CASSPWDSIGAAEAFF.

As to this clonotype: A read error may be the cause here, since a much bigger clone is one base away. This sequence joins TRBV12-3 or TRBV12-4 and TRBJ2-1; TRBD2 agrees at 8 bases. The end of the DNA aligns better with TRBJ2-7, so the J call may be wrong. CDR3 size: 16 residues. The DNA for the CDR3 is TGTGCCAGCAGTTTTGCACTAGCGGCAACCTACAATGAGCAGTACTTC. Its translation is CASSFALAATYNEQYF.

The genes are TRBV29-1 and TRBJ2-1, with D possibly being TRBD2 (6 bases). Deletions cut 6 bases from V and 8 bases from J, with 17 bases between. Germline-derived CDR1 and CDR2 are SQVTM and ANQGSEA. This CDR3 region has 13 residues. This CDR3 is CSVDSLASDEQFF. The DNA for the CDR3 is TGCAGCGTGGATAGTCTAGCGAGCGATGAGCAGTTCTTC.